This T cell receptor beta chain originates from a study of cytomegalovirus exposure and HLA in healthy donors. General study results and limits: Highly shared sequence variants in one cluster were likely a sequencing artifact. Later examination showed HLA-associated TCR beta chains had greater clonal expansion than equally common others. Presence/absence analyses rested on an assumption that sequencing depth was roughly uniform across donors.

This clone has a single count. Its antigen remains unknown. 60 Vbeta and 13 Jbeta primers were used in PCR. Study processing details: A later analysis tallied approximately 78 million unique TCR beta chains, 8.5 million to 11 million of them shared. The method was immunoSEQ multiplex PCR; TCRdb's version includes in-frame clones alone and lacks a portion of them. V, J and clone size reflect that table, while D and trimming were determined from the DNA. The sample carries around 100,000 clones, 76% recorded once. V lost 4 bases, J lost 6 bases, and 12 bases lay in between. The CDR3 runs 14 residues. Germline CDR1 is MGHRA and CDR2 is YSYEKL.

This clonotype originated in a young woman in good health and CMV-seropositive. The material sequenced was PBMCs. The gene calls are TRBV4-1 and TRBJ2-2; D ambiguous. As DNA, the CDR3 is TGCGCCAGCAGCCCCGTAGTGGTCGCCGGGGAGCTGTTTTTT. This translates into CASSPVVVAGELFF.